A single TCR beta chain is shown here with its context. This record comes from a study of PD-1 blockade in classical Hodgkin lymphoma. Sequencing was performed with immunoSEQ multiplex PCR; in TCRdb, only in-frame clones are kept and a portion is missing. The table has about 23,000 clones, roughly 90% seen once. Time point specified: newly diagnosed, previously untreated cHL patient sample. Magnetic negative selection served to purify CD4+ T cells out of PBMCs that had been thawed. The clonotype comes from a human donor with classical Hodgkin lymphoma. The source material was CD4+ T cells from blood.

CDR3: CASSTPGQGTYEQYF. The CDR3 DNA reads as TGTGCCAGCAGCACACCGGGACAGGGGACCTACGAGCAGTACTTC. The rearrangement joins TRBV28 to TRBJ2-7; TRBD1 aligns across 10 bases. The CDR3 spans 15 residues. V dropped 6 bases and J dropped 2; count of bases not matched to a gene: 7. CDR1 MDHEN and CDR2 SYDVKM come from the germline V gene.